Reported below is one TCR beta chain. Its antigen remains undetermined. Within one base of it there is no much larger clone, and no base qualities were kept. This sample is part of a study of blood T cell repertoires in COVID-19 (dated by TCRdb to 2018 to 2020). With regard to the full study: The collaborator samples originated in the United States, Italy and Spain and spanned the acute and convalescent phases of COVID-19. The prospective study material was composed of cDNA or gDNA derived from T cells, B-cell-depleted T cells, or PBMCs. The dataset comprised deeply sampled blood TCRbeta repertoires from subjects exposed to, actively infected with, or recovered from COVID-19. A freely available public database, intended as a resource for researchers studying the immune response to SARS-CoV-2, is where the repertoires were released. Samples were obtained from the ongoing ImmuneRACE study (first 160 participants) and from 950 to 1,500 subjects provided by 6 global collaborators. A de-identified subject ID, COVID-19 status, age in years and sex were almost always included in the sample metadata. Where HLA class I and class II types were available, the types were taken from metadata supplied by the sample provider, not from assay-based typing. Study-level results and caveats: The amount of clinical and demographic metadata varied by source and participant and was provided uncurated.

TCRbeta CDR3 regions were amplified from genomic DNA by means of the immunoSEQ Assay, a bias-controlled multiplex PCR. The authors' pipeline ran thus. The number of nucleated cells in each sample was estimated from the amplification of reference gene primers within the assay. To quantify the absolute abundance of each unique TCRbeta CDR3 rearrangement, sequence reads were collapsed and filtered. For each sample, productive Simpson clonality was calculated by taking the square root of Simpson's diversity index across productive rearrangements. Held by TCRdb, this immuneACCESS table contains in-frame sequences only and omits some clones. Under half of the omission traces to an unresolved V gene where checked; the cause of the rest is unknown. The V and J calls and the clone size are those of that table, but D and trimming were determined from the DNA. The sample table holds some 130,000 clones, of which more than 80% were seen once. 4.3% of the sample belongs to the ten largest clones.

Whole blood was collected in K2EDTA tubes by collaborating institutions according to the institutions' own protocols. For TCRbeta analysis, collaborators shipped samples as frozen whole blood, isolated PBMCs, or DNA extracted from either of those sample types. The TCR comes from a human donor in a cohort sampled during active COVID-19. Sequenced material: peripheral blood.

The CDR3 has the sequence CASSPPGASGAYNEQFF. The DNA reads TGTGCCAGCAGCCCTCCCGGGGCTAGCGGGGCCTACAATGAGCAGTTCTTC. This receptor chain uses TRBV7-2 and TRBJ2-1; TRBD2 aligns with 9 central bases. The CDR3 spans 17 residues, from the cysteine through the phenylalanine. Solely the CDR3 DNA is kept, with 51 bases framed from the first base. Sequences SGHTA (CDR1) and FQGNSA (CDR2) are obtained from the germline V gene. Trimmed from V: 5 bases; trimmed from J: 2 bases; junction bases lacking a gene match: 10.